These 31 T cell receptor beta chains were sequenced from one sample in a study of shared clonotypes between healthy human individuals. The table came from immunoSEQ multiplex PCR; TCRdb's copy has only in-frame clones and leaves some out. The sample has over a million clones; around 78% are singletons. What was sequenced was memory CD4+ T cells from PBMCs. Indicated subset: CD45RA-negative fraction. These receptors came from a man aged 18-30 years in good health. Some clones in this sample may be carry-over from other donors' samples.

The chain combines TRBV4-1 with TRBJ1-4; D is uncertain. Germline assignment: CDR1 MGHRA and CDR2 YSYEKL. CDR3 length equals 14 residues. V lost 6 bases, J lost 4 bases, and 12 bases lay in between. CDR3 sequence (DNA): TGCGCCAGCAGTCCGAACTTACTTAATGAAAAACTGTTTTTT. Translation: CASSPNLLNEKLFF.

V is TRBV11-2 and J is TRBJ2-1; no reliable D call. This CDR3 region has 15 residues. Germline lookup yields CDR1 SGHAT and CDR2 FQNNGV. V lost 0 bases to trimming and J lost 0 bases, with 6 bases between them. CDR3: CASSLDPGSYNEQFF. The DNA of the CDR3 is TGTGCCAGCAGCTTAGATCCCGGCTCCTACAATGAGCAGTTCTTC.

Comments on this clone: The same CDR3 arises from other DNA sequences in this sample as well. The chain combines TRBV29-1 with TRBJ2-1; no clear D gene. V gave up 6 bases and J gave up 1 base, with 7 bases separating them. The CDR3 covers 12 residues. From germline, CDR1 is SQVTM and CDR2 ANQGSEA. This CDR3 is CSVKGSYNEQFF. The CDR3 bases are TGCAGCGTCAAGGGTTCCTACAATGAGCAGTTCTTC.

This clone was recorded at least ten times. The CDR3 bases are TGCGCCAGCAGCGCACAGGGGGCGGTCTATGGCTACACCTTC. Its protein product is CASSAQGAVYGYTF. V gene TRBV5-1 combines with J gene TRBJ1-2; TRBD1 matches at 9 bases. In germline, CDR1 is SGHRS, CDR2 YFSETQ. This CDR3 is 14 amino acids long. V lost 4 bases, J lost 4 bases, and 5 bases stayed unmatched.

As to this clone: A junction end diverges from the germline sequence, so it may reflect a read error. The chain employs TRBV5-1 and TRBJ2-5, with TRBD2 matching over 9 bases. The germline V gene has CDR1 SGHRS and CDR2 YFSETQ. The CDR3 spans 15 residues. The CDR3 is CASRLVIAGEETQYF. In DNA, the CDR3 is TGCGCCAGCAGGTTGGTCATAGCGGGGGAAGAGACCCAGTACTTC.

This chain links TRBV4-1 with TRBJ2-6; D ambiguous. Germline V gene sequence: CDR1 MGHRA, CDR2 YSYEKL. The CDR3 has 19 residues. Trimming pared 0 bases from V and 0 bases from J, leaving 15 bases between. The chain's CDR3 is CASSQDDLTMLSGANVLTF. The DNA for the CDR3 is TGCGCCAGCAGCCAAGATGACCTAACGATGCTCTCTGGGGCCAACGTCCTGACTTTC.

The chain employs TRBV28 and TRBJ2-2; D remains unclear. From germline, CDR1 is MDHEN and CDR2 SYDVKM. Trimming shortened V by 6 bases and J by 4 bases, and 12 bases separated the two germline ends. CDR3 length: 14 residues. CDR3 DNA: TGTGCCAGCAGCCGCATTCCTAGCACCGGGGAGCTGTTTTTT. This encodes CASSRIPSTGELFF.

This clone has just a few counts. The chain links TRBV29-1 to TRBJ1-1, with 8 positions matching TRBD1. This CDR3 has 12 amino acids. CDR1 is SQVTM, CDR2 ANQGSEA, per germline. Unmatched junction bases numbered 5, after V lost 4 bases and J lost 7 bases. The CDR3 region has the DNA TGCAGCGTTGTCCCCGGACAGGGTGAAGCTTTCTTT. It codes for CSVVPGQGEAFF.

With respect to this clone: Other nucleotide sequences from this sample produce the same CDR3. The V call is TRBV7-9, the J call TRBJ1-2; no clear D gene. CDR1 SEHNR and CDR2 FQNEAQ come from the germline V gene (reference sequence). Trimming shortened V by 1 base and J by 8 bases, and 8 bases separated the two germline ends. This CDR3 contains 12 residues. This chain's CDR3 is CASSLERRGYTF. The CDR3 DNA sequence: TGTGCCAGCAGCTTAGAACGAAGGGGCTACACCTTC.

CDR3 region: CASSPVLQGVNTGELFF. The DNA for the CDR3 is TGTGCCAGCTCACCGGTTTTACAGGGGGTGAACACCGGGGAGCTGTTTTTT. The V and J genes are TRBV18 and TRBJ2-2, with 8 bases fitting TRBD1. Germline assignment: CDR1 KGHSH and CDR2 LQKENI. J lost 1 base, V lost 3 bases, and 7 bases had no gene match. CDR3 length: 17 residues.

To note about this clone: In the same sample, other DNA sequences code for this CDR3. The chain joins TRBV18 to TRBJ1-4; D is possibly TRBD1 (5 bases). Trimming cost V 3 bases and J 5 bases, with 10 bases left between them. The CDR3 spans 14 residues. Per the germline V gene, CDR1 is KGHSH and CDR2 is LQKENI. The CDR3 is CASSPGRANEKLFF. As DNA, the CDR3 is TGTGCCAGCTCACCGGGCAGGGCCAATGAAAAACTGTTTTTT.

Of note for this clone: Other nucleotide sequences in the sample specify the same CDR3. As DNA, the CDR3 is TGTGCCAGCAGTGCCCAGCAGAGGAACACTGAAGCTTTCTTT. It translates to CASSAQQRNTEAFF. This chain joins TRBV2 and TRBJ1-1; D is unclear. Deletions cut 4 bases from V and 1 base from J, with 10 bases between. The CDR3 extends over 14 amino acids. CDR1 and CDR2 from the germline V gene are SNHLY and FYNNEI.

V usage is TRBV28 and J usage is TRBJ1-1; perhaps TRBD1 as D (6 bases). Germline V lookup: CDR1 MDHEN, CDR2 SYDVKM. CDR3 size: 15 residues. Trimming removed 9 bases at V and 6 bases at J, with 23 bases between. CDR3 nucleotides: TGTGCCAGTTGCCCCTCTAAGGGGGGGATAGCTGAAGCTTTCTTT. Its protein is CASCPSKGGIAEAFF.

DNA of the CDR3: TGTGCCTGTCACCTTAACACTAGCGGAGAGACCCAGTACTTC. Its translation: CACHLNTSGETQYF. The rearrangement uses TRBV30 and TRBJ2-5; 8 positions agree with TRBD2. V trimming: 6 bases; J trimming: 4 bases; junction bases outside the gene matches: 10. The CDR3 extends over 14 amino acids. Germline values: CDR1 GTSNPN, CDR2 SVGIG (reference sequence).

This chain uses TRBV19 with TRBJ1-5; 8 bases map to TRBD1. The J segment lost 5 bases and the V segment lost 5 bases, leaving 11 bases of the junction unmatched. The CDR3 loop spans 16 amino acids. The germline V gene encodes CDR1 LNHDA and CDR2 SQIVND (reference sequence). The CDR3 is CASSLGGQGIYQPQHF. CDR3 coding DNA: TGTGCCAGTAGTCTCGGAGGACAGGGTATCTATCAGCCCCAGCATTTT.

The chain's CDR3 is CASSLLGQGDWEQYF. CDR3 bases: TGTGCCAGCAGCTTATTGGGACAGGGCGATTGGGAGCAGTACTTC. V usage is TRBV7-8 and J usage is TRBJ2-7; 9 bases agree with TRBD1. Germline CDR1 SGHVS, CDR2 FQNEAQ. The V and J ends lost 2 bases and 7 bases, in that order; junction bases with no gene match: 9. The CDR3 length is 15 residues.

The chain recombines TRBV18 with TRBJ2-1, with a tentative D call TRBD1 (6 bases). Germline V CDR1 and CDR2: KGHSH, LQKENI. V lost 4 bases, J lost 10 bases, and 17 bases lay in between. The CDR3 totals 14 residues. The CDR3 DNA follows: TGTGCCAGCTCACGGGACACGAGCTCCTACGAGCAGTTCTTC. It is translated as CASSRDTSSYEQFF. Looking up the rest from reference TRBV18 and TRBJ2-1 gives the full variable domain: NAGVMQNPRHLVRRRGQEARLRCSPMKGHSHVYWYRQLPEEGLKFMVYLQKENIIDESGMPKERFSAEFPKEGPSILRIQQVVRGDSAAYFCASSRDTSSYEQFFGPGTRLTVL.

This rearrangement joins TRBV5-1 to TRBJ1-4; weak D call: TRBD1 (6 bases). The length of the CDR3 is 14 residues. Germline V lookup: CDR1 SGHRS, CDR2 YFSETQ. The V and J ends lost 3 bases and 6 bases respectively, with 12 bases between them. CDR3 in DNA: TGCGCCAGCAGCTCCCAGGGGTTTCATGAAAAACTGTTTTTT. This sequence encodes CASSSQGFHEKLFF.

The chain carries TRBV4-1 and TRBJ2-4; D remains ambiguous. The germline V gene has CDR1 MGHRA and CDR2 YSYEKL. The CDR3 totals 15 residues. Between the trimmed V and J ends, which lost 0 bases and 6 bases, there was a span of 12 bases. CDR3 nucleotides: TGCGCCAGCAGCCAAGATCAGGCTCAGTCAAACATTCAGTACTTC. This codes for CASSQDQAQSNIQYF.

Notes on this clone: This CDR3 is also generated by other DNA sequences in the sample. The rearrangement joins TRBV28 to TRBJ2-1, with 10 positions matching TRBD2. Germline assignment: CDR1 MDHEN and CDR2 SYDVKM. The CDR3 totals 14 residues. With V trimmed by 6 bases and J by 2 bases, 1 base remained unmatched. The chain's CDR3 is CASRGLAAYNEQFF. The CDR3 DNA reads TGTGCCAGCAGAGGACTAGCGGCCTACAATGAGCAGTTCTTC.

The chain couples TRBV9 to TRBJ2-7, with 8 bases that match TRBD1. The CDR3 consists of 13 residues. Germline trimming cut 4 bases from V and 7 bases from J; bases unmatched to any gene: 7. CDR1 and CDR2 (germline): SGDLS, YYNGEE. In DNA form, the CDR3 reads TGTGCCAGCAGCCCGAGGACAGGGTGGGAGCAGTACTTC. Translation: CASSPRTGWEQYF.

This clone was found a few times. The V gene is TRBV7-9, the J gene TRBJ1-1; 8 nucleotides agree with TRBD1. The CDR3 totals 16 residues. The J segment lost 1 base and the V segment lost 2 bases, leaving 6 bases of the junction unmatched. Germline CDR1 is SEHNR and CDR2 is FQNEAQ (reference sequence). The CDR3: CASSLPGTGGNTEAFF. Here the CDR3 DNA reads TGTGCCAGCAGCTTACCTGGGACAGGAGGGAACACTGAAGCTTTCTTT.

The J gene is TRBJ1-2, the V gene TRBV19; perhaps TRBD1 as D (6 bases). Between the trimmed V and J ends, which lost 2 bases and 8 bases, there was a span of 9 bases. The CDR3 extends over 12 amino acids. Germline V CDR1 and CDR2: LNHDA, SQIVND (reference sequence). The CDR3 here is CASSIYGGGYTF. Here the CDR3 DNA reads TGTGCCAGTAGTATATACGGGGGCGGCTACACCTTC.

The chain couples TRBV29-1 to TRBJ1-2; 7 bases are shared with TRBD1. The ends lost 2 bases at V and 4 bases at J; junction bases unmatched: 4. This CDR3 comprises 13 residues. Germline lookup yields CDR1 SQVTM and CDR2 ANQGSEA. CDR3 amino acids: CSVERQGPYGYTF. As DNA, the CDR3 is TGCAGCGTTGAAAGACAGGGACCCTATGGCTACACCTTC.

J is TRBJ2-1 and V is TRBV7-2; the D is unclear. Germline CDR1 reads SGHTA; CDR2 reads FQGNSA. The CDR3 has 15 residues. V lost 5 bases, J lost 4 bases, and 15 bases lay in between. CDR3 sequence reads: CASSQLPYTYNEQFF. The CDR3 coding sequence is TGTGCCAGCAGCCAGCTCCCGTATACTTACAATGAGCAGTTCTTC.

This CDR3 reads CASSPRDSSYTF. CDR3 coding DNA: TGCGCCAGCAGCCCCAGGGACAGTTCCTACACCTTC. The chain has TRBV4-1 and TRBJ1-2; TRBD1 matches at 7 bases. This CDR3 is 12 amino acids long. V shed 4 bases and J 10 bases; nucleotides not matched to a gene: 6. Germline loops: CDR1 MGHRA, CDR2 YSYEKL.

Turning to this clone: The sample contains more than one DNA sequence encoding this CDR3. The chain has TRBV27 and TRBJ1-1; 9 bases agree with TRBD1. Germline V gene lookup returns CDR1 MNHEY and CDR2 SMNVEV (reference sequence). Losses at the gene ends were 2 bases for V and 11 bases for J; bases not matched to a gene: 9. This CDR3 spans 14 amino acids. CDR3 in amino acids: CASSLLPGQGRAFF. Here the CDR3 DNA reads TGTGCCAGCAGTTTACTTCCGGGACAGGGTCGGGCTTTCTTT.

This clone was seen many times. The genes are TRBV10-3 and TRBJ1-3; 7 bases agree with TRBD1. Germline-derived CDR1 and CDR2 are ENHRY and SYGVKD. J gave up 4 bases and V 6 bases, and 9 bases lay outside the gene matches. The CDR3 runs 15 residues. CDR3 amino acids: CAIRDDRVYGNTIYF. In DNA form, the CDR3 reads TGTGCCATCAGAGACGACAGGGTTTACGGAAACACCATATATTTT.

This chain uses TRBV5-1 with TRBJ2-1; 8 bases agree with TRBD1. This CDR3 contains 16 residues. J lost 7 bases, V lost 0 bases, and 9 bases had no gene match. Germline V gene data show CDR1 as SGHRS and CDR2 as YFSETQ. The CDR3 loop reads CASSLEPQGAYNEQFF. CDR3 nucleotides: TGCGCCAGCAGCTTGGAACCCCAGGGGGCTTATAATGAGCAGTTCTTC. The entire variable domain, with the rest obtained from reference TRBV5-1 and TRBJ2-1, is as follows: KAGVTQTPRYLIKTRGQQVTLSCSPISGHRSVSWYQQTPGQGLQFLFEYFSETQRNKGNFPGRFSGRQFSNSRSEMNVSTLELGDSALYLCASSLEPQGAYNEQFFGPGTRLTVL.

The chain joins TRBV6-5 to TRBJ2-7, with 14 bases lining up with TRBD2. J gave up 9 bases and V 6 bases, and 10 bases lay outside the gene matches. CDR1 is MNHEY and CDR2 is SVGAGI in the germline V gene. This CDR3 region has 15 residues. The CDR3 reads CASSRPGTSGSTQYF. DNA for the CDR3: TGTGCCAGCAGCAGACCCGGGACTAGCGGGAGTACGCAGTACTTC.

This clone was found a few times. The V call is TRBV28, the J call TRBJ2-7; 7 bases map to TRBD2. V was pared by 4 bases and J by 9 bases, with 15 bases of the junction left unmatched. Per the germline V gene, CDR1 is MDHEN and CDR2 is SYDVKM. This CDR3 is built from 15 residues. The CDR3 nucleotides are TGTGCCAGCAGTTCCCAGCGACTAGCTTTCTATGTGCAGTACTTC. Translation: CASSSQRLAFYVQYF. Using reference TRBV28 and TRBJ2-7 for the parts outside the CDR3, the full variable domain is DVKVTQSSRYLVKRTGEKVFLECVQDMDHENMFWYRQDPGLGLRLIYFSYDVKMKEKGDIPEGYSVSREKKERFSLILESASTNQTSMYLCASSSQRLAFYVQYFGPGTRLTVT.